Included here is one TCR beta chain sequence, with context. Germline V gene sequence: CDR1 MNHNS, CDR2 SASEGT. This CDR3 is built from 15 residues. Trimming removed 2 bases from V and 2 bases from J; junction bases left unmatched: 6. Assay: immunoSEQ multiplex PCR; the TCRdb copy retains only in-frame clones and omits some. This sample has around 750,000 clones, with 74% found just once. This sample was taken from a study of shared clonotypes between healthy human individuals. Sequenced material: memory CD4+ T cells sorted from blood. Subset meaning: CD45RA-negative fraction. This receptor was identified in a woman in her twenties or thirties in good health. The rearrangement joins TRBV6-1 to TRBJ2-7, with 7 bases that match TRBD2. This CDR3 is CASSELGRAPYEQYF. The DNA for the CDR3 is TGTGCCAGCAGTGAATTGGGGAGGGCCCCCTACGAGCAGTACTTC.